This T cell receptor (beta chain) appears in the sequencing data of a study of CD8+ T cells in alopecia areata (dated by TCRdb to between 2018 and 2020). General notes on the study: To study T cell clonal expansion in alopecia areata, the researchers applied high-throughput TCRbeta sequencing to both the C3H/HeJ mouse model and human patients. Clonality in the scalp was compared among normal scalp (n=4), patchy alopecia areata scalp (n=8), and alopecia totalis/universalis scalp (n=8). RNA came from the PAXgene miRNA kit for fixed scalp, the miRNeasy kit for PBMCs, and the RNeasy kit for mouse skin. Scalp tissue and sorted CD4+ and CD8+ peripheral blood T cells from patchy and totalis/universalis alopecia areata patients and from healthy controls were covered by human TCRbeta sequencing. TCRbeta CDR3 regions were amplified by immunoSEQ multiplex PCR with 35 Vbeta forward and 13 Jbeta reverse primers.

The full study reports these points: Compared with normal scalp, lesional scalp, particularly in alopecia totalis/universalis, had higher clonality and more expanded CD8+ clones, which suggests antigenic drive. Shared TCR sequences between patients were less evident than in mice, which may be partly attributable to HLA diversity in the patient population. Resident alphabeta T cells in normal human skin are also sequenced, complicating scalp TCR repertoire analysis, unlike mouse skin dominated by gammadelta T cells.

Spanning cysteine to phenylalanine, the CDR3 consists of 17 amino acids. Just CDR3 DNA is preserved here, 51 bases in frame from base 1. V lost 3 bases and J lost 10 bases; the stretch between them is 25 bases long. CDR1 and CDR2 were assigned from the germline V gene as MNHNS and SASEGT. The library came from the immunoSEQ multiplex PCR assay. RNA was extracted from all samples and reverse transcribed into cDNA as template for TCR sequencing. SuperScript III was used to make first-strand cDNA, primed with a 2:1 mix of oligo-dT and random hexamers. Amplification bias was assessed with a synthetic immune receptor repertoire, and residual bias was removed computationally. Per the authors' processing: Raw reads were preprocessed to remove errors, and CDR3 was defined according to IMGT conventions as the region from the conserved cysteine to phenylalanine. Clonality was computed as 1 minus the Shannon entropy, with the entropy normalized by log2 of the number of productive unique TCRs. Whether scalp clones were CD4 or CD8 was inferred by matching scalp TCRbeta sequences against CD4 and CD8 repertoires sorted from blood. TCRdb obtained this table from immuneACCESS and retained in-frame rearrangements with V and J assigned. These tables miss some clones; where compared with another copy, unresolved V genes account for less than half of the shortfall, and the remainder is unexplained. V and J calls and clone size are as listed in that table; D and trimming were resolved from the DNA. This sample lists 100,000 to 120,000 clones; 59% were detected once. The ten biggest clones cover under 25% of the sample.

PBMCs were isolated by density centrifugation and stained for CD3, CD4 and CD8, and CD4+ and CD8+ T cells were sorted on a FACSAria. Scalp biopsies and blood samples were provided by unaffected controls. In regard to this clone: The antigen it binds to is not known. Nothing much larger sits one base from this clone, and base qualities are not available.

The receptor chain draws on TRBV6-1 and TRBJ2-1; a tentative D match to TRBD1 spans 5 bases. The source is a human donor in good health. The sequenced sample was CD8+ T cells sorted from blood. CDR3 region: CASSEWGYPSAVPEQFF. The DNA sequence follows: TGTGCCAGCAGTGAGTGGGGCTACCCCTCGGCGGTTCCGGAGCAGTTCTTC.